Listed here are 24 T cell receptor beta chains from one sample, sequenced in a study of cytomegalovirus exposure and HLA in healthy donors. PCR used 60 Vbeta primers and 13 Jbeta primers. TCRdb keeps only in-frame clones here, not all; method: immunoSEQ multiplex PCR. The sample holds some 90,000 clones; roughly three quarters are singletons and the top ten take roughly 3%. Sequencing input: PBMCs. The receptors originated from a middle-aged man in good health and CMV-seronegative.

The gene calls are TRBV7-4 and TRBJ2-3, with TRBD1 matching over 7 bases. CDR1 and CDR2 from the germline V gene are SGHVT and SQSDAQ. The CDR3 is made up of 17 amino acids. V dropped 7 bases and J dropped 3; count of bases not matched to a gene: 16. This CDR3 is CASIQPIDRDLTDTQYF. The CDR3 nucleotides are TGTGCCAGCATCCAGCCCATAGACAGGGACCTGACAGATACGCAGTATTTT.

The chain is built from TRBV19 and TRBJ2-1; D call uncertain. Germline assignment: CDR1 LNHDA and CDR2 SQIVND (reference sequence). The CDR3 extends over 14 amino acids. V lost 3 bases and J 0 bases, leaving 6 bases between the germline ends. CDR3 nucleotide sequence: TGTGCCAGTAGTATCTCCAGCTCCTACAATGAGCAGTTCTTC. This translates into CASSISSSYNEQFF.

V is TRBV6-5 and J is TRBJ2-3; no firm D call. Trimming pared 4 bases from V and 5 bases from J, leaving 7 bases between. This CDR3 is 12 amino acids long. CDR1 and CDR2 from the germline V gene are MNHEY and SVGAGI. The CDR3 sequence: CASSFSRDTQYF. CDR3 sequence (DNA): TGTGCCAGCAGTTTTTCGAGAGATACGCAGTATTTT.

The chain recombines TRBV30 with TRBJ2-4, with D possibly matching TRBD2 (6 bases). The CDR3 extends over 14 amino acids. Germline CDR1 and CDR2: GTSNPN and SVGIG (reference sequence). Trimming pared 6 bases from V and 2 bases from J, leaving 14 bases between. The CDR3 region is CACEGRGTKNIQYF. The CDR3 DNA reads TGTGCCTGCGAAGGGCGCGGGACCAAAAACATTCAGTACTTC.

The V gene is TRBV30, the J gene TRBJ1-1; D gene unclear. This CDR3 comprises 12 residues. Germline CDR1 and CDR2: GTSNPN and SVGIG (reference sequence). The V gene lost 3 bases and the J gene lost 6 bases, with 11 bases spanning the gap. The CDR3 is CAWRIGEPEAFF. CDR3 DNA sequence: TGTGCCTGGAGAATCGGGGAGCCTGAAGCTTTCTTT.

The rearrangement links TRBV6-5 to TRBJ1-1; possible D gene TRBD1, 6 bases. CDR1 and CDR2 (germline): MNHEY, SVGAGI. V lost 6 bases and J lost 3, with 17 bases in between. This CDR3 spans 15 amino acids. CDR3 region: CASRPNGKGDTEAFF. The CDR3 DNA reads TGTGCCAGCAGGCCCAACGGGAAGGGGGACACTGAAGCTTTCTTT.

CDR3 loop: CASSWTSTDTQYF. CDR3 in DNA: TGTGCCAGCAGTTGGACTAGCACAGATACGCAGTATTTT. V is TRBV6-5 and J is TRBJ2-3; maybe TRBD2 (5 bases). The CDR3 loop spans 13 amino acids. V was pared by 4 bases and J by 0 bases, with 5 bases between. The germline V gene encodes CDR1 MNHEY and CDR2 SVGAGI.

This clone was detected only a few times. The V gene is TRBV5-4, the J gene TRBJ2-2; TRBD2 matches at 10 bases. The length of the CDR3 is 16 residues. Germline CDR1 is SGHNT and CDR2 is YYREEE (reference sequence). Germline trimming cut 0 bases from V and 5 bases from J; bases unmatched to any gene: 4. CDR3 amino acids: CASSLDLAGATGELFF. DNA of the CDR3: TGTGCCAGCAGCTTGGACCTAGCGGGGGCAACCGGGGAGCTGTTTTTT.

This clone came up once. Here the CDR3 reads CASSNPTGGDYGYTF. The CDR3 bases are TGCGCCAGCAGCAATCCGACAGGGGGGGACTATGGCTACACCTTC. The chain joins TRBV5-1 to TRBJ1-2, with TRBD1 identical over 9 bases. With V trimmed by 4 bases and J by 3 bases, 7 bases remained unmatched. This CDR3 contains 15 residues. Germline CDR1 reads SGHRS; CDR2 reads YFSETQ.

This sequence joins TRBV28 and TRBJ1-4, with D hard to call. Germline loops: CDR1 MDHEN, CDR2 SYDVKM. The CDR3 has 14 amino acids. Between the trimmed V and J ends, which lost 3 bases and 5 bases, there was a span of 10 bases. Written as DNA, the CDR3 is TGTGCCAGCAGTTTTAAACGGAGAAATGAAAAACTGTTTTTT. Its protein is CASSFKRRNEKLFF. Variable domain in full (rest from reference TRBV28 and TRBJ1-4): DVKVTQSSRYLVKRTGEKVFLECVQDMDHENMFWYRQDPGLGLRLIYFSYDVKMKEKGDIPEGYSVSREKKERFSLILESASTNQTSMYLCASSFKRRNEKLFFGSGTQLSVL.

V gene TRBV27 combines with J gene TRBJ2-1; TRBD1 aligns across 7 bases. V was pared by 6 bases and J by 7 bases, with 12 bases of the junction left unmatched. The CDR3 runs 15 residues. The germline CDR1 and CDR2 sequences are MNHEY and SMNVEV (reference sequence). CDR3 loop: CASRATGAGENEQFF. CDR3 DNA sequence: TGTGCCAGCAGGGCTACAGGGGCTGGAGAGAATGAGCAGTTCTTC.

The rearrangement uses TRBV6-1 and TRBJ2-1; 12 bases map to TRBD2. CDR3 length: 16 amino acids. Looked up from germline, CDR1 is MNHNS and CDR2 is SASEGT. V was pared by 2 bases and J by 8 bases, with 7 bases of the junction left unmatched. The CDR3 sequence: CASSEMYTSGGYEQFF. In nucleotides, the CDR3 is TGTGCCAGCAGTGAAATGTACACTAGCGGGGGGTATGAGCAGTTCTTC.

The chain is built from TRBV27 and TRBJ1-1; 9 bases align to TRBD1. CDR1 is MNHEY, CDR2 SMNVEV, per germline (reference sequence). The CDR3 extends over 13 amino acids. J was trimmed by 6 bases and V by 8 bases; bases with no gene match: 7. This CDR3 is CASSGTGLPEAFF. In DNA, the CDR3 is TGTGCCAGCTCCGGGACAGGGTTGCCTGAAGCTTTCTTT.

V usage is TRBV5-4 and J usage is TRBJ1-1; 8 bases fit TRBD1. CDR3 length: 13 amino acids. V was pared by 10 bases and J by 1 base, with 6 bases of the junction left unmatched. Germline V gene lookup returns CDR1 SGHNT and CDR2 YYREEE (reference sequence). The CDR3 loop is CAGLTGANTEAFF. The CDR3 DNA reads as TGTGCCGGCCTGACAGGGGCGAACACTGAAGCTTTCTTT. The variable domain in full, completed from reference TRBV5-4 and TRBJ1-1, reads ETGVTQSPTHLIKTRGQQVTLRCSSQSGHNTVSWYQQALGQGPQFIFQYYREEENGRGNFPPRFSGLQFPNYSSELNVNALELDDSALYLCAGLTGANTEAFFGQGTRLTVV.

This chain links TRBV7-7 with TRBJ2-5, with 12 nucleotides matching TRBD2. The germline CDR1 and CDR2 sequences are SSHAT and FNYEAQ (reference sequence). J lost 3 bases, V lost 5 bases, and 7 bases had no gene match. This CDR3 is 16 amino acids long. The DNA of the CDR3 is TGTGCCAGCAGCATCGGACTAGCGGGGAGTAAAGAGACCCAGTACTTC. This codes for CASSIGLAGSKETQYF.

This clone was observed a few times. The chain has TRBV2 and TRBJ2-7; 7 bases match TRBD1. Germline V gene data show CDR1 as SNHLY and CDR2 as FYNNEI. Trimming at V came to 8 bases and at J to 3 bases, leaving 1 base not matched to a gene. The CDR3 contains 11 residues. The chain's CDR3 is CASGDSYEQYF. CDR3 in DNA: TGTGCCAGCGGGGACAGCTACGAGCAGTACTTC.

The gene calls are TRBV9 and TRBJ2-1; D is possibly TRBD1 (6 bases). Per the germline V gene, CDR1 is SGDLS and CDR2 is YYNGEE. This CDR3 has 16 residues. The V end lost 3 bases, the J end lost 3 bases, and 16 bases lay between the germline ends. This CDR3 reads CASSATTGTLYNEQFF. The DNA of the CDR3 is TGTGCCAGCAGCGCTACGACCGGGACACTCTACAATGAGCAGTTCTTC.

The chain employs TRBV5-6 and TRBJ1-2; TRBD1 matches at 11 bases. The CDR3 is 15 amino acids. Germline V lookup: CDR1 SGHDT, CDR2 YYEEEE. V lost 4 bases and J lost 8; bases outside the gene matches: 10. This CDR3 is CASSVRDRGFRGYTF. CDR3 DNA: TGTGCCAGCAGCGTCCGGGACAGGGGGTTCCGCGGCTACACCTTC. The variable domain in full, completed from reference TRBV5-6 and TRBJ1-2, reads DAGVTQSPTHLIKTRGQQVTLRCSPKSGHDTVSWYQQALGQGPQFIFQYYEEEERQRGNFPDRFSGHQFPNYSSELNVNALLLGDSALYLCASSVRDRGFRGYTFGSGTRLTVV.

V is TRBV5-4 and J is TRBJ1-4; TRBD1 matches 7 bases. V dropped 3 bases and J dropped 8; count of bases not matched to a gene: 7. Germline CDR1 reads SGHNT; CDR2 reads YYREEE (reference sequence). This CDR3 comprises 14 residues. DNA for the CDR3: TGTGCCAGCAGCTCGTTCGGGACAGACGAAAAACTGTTTTTT. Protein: CASSSFGTDEKLFF. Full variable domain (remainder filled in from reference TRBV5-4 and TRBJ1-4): ETGVTQSPTHLIKTRGQQVTLRCSSQSGHNTVSWYQQALGQGPQFIFQYYREEENGRGNFPPRFSGLQFPNYSSELNVNALELDDSALYLCASSSFGTDEKLFFGSGTQLSVL.

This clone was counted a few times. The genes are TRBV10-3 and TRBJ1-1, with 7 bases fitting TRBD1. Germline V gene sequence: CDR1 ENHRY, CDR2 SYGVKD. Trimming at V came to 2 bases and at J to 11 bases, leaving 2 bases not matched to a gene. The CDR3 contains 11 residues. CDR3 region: CAISEKGAAFF. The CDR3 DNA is TGTGCCATCAGTGAGAAGGGGGCGGCTTTCTTT.

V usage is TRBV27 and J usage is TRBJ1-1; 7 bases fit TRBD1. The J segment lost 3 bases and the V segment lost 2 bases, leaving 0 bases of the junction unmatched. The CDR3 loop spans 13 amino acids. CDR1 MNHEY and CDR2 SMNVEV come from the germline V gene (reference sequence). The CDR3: CASSLQGDTEAFF. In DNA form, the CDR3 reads TGTGCCAGCAGTTTACAGGGGGACACTGAAGCTTTCTTT.

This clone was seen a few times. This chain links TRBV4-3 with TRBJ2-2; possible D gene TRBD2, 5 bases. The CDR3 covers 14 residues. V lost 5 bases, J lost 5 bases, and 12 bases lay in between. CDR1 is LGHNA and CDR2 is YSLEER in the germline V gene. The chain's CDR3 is CASSSKGVTGELFF. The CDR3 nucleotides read TGCGCCAGCAGCTCGAAGGGAGTGACCGGGGAGCTGTTTTTT.

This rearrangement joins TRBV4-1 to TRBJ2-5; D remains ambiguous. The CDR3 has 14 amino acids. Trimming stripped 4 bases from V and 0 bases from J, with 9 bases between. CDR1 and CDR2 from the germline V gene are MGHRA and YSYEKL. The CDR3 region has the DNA TGCGCCAGCAGCCCCCGAGATTACCAAGAGACCCAGTACTTC. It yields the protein CASSPRDYQETQYF.

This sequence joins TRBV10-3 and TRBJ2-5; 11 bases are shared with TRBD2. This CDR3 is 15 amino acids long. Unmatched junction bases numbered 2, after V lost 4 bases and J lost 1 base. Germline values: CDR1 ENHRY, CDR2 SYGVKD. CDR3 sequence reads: CAISGLAGGQETQYF. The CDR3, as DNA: TGTGCCATCAGTGGGCTAGCGGGGGGCCAAGAGACCCAGTACTTC.